These T cell receptor beta chains were read from a single sample in a study of blood T cell repertoires in COVID-19. TCRdb's table, derived via immunoSEQ multiplex PCR, lists solely in-frame clones and lacks some. The sample yields just over 150,000 clones, over 85% seen once. Sequencing used peripheral blood. These receptors were taken from a woman aged 45-59 years with acute or convalescent COVID-19. CDR3s include the opening cysteine and the closing phenylalanine or tryptophan.

J: TRBJ2-3
V: TRBV29-1
CDR3: CSVEKVAGRSDTQYF

J: TRBJ1-5
V: TRBV24-1
CDR3: CATSDGTFNQPQHF

J: TRBJ2-1
V: TRBV29-1
CDR3: CSVRGTSAYNEQFF

J: TRBJ1-2
V: TRBV11-1
CDR3: CASSPRTGSGYTF

J: TRBJ2-6
V: TRBV28
CDR3: CASRFMGANVLTF

J: TRBJ2-3
V: TRBV29-1
CDR3: CSVGRGTDTQYF

J: TRBJ2-7
V: TRBV6-5
CDR3: CASSSRTGAYEQYF

J: TRBJ2-5
V: TRBV10-3
CDR3: CAISAGGRETQYF

J: TRBJ1-1
V: TRBV6-2/TRBV6-3
CDR3: CASSYWGENSSEAFF

J: TRBJ1-1
V: TRBV5-8
CDR3: CASKGQMNTEAFF

J: TRBJ2-5
V: TRBV14
CDR3: CASSTRPGRETQYF

J: TRBJ1-1
V: TRBV7-3
CDR3: CASSLTGGTEAFF

J: TRBJ2-5
V: TRBV24-1
CDR3: CATSGDSRTQYF

J: TRBJ2-1
V: TRBV5-1
CDR3: CASSTSGQYSYNEQFF

J: TRBJ1-3
V: TRBV7-8
CDR3: CASSLAGPRVNTIYF

J: TRBJ2-1
V: TRBV19
CDR3: CASSIVGSNEQFF

J: TRBJ1-3
V: TRBV4-2
CDR3: CASSQNNGEGGNTIYF

J: TRBJ1-2
V: TRBV28
CDR3: CASSRGEGYTF

J: TRBJ1-2
V: TRBV2
CDR3: CASSGDTKGSLVPF

J: TRBJ2-2
V: TRBV5-1
CDR3: CASSLGAFSNTGELFF

J: TRBJ1-2
V: TRBV7-3
CDR3: CASSSWTGVNYGYTF

J: TRBJ2-2
V: TRBV15
CDR3: CATSTLPGLAISTGELFF

J: TRBJ1-1
V: TRBV3-1/TRBV3-2
CDR3: CASSQLPGDIEAFF

J: TRBJ1-2
V: TRBV12-5
CDR3: CASGLVDSPWSYTF

J: TRBJ2-3
V: TRBV2
CDR3: CASSEESATDTQYF

J: TRBJ2-2
V: TRBV24-1
CDR3: CATSGPGQTNTGELFF

J: TRBJ2-1
V: TRBV9
CDR3: CASSADGVGHEQFF

J: TRBJ2-1
V: TRBV21-1
CDR3: CASSKQGHEQFF

J: TRBJ1-1
V: TRBV29-1
CDR3: CSVDGGTEAFF

J: TRBJ2-1
V: TRBV11-2
CDR3: CASSWSLNNEQFF

J: TRBJ1-5
V: TRBV6-5
CDR3: CASSSGTWNQPQHF

J: TRBJ2-2
V: TRBV10-3
CDR3: CAISELHTGELFF

J: TRBJ2-1
V: TRBV28
CDR3: CASSPQGAQLSGQFF

J: TRBJ1-1
V: TRBV27
CDR3: CASKDTHTEAFF